This T cell receptor (beta chain) was found in a study of graft-versus-host responses after intestinal transplantation. For the study at large: Tacrolimus plus steroids were given to all recipients for approximately three years, preceded by anti-thymocyte globulin induction.

Notes on the study in general: Recipient marrow harbored GvH clones, some of which surfaced first in ileum or blood. Early post-transplant HvG declines were associated with peak circulating GvH clone levels.

About this clone: Its antigen is not identified.

This table comes from immunoSEQ multiplex PCR, and its TCRdb copy is limited to in-frame clones, with some not included. The sample lists over 100,000 clones; over 85% were seen once. The input for sequencing was unstimulated CD4+ T cells sorted from spleen or lymph node cells, taken before transplant. This TCR derives from a human donor who was the organ donor for an intestinal transplant.

The CDR3 is CASSEPTGSYTF. CDR3 in DNA: TGTGCCAGCAGTGAACCGACAGGGAGCTACACCTTC. The chain combines TRBV6-1 with TRBJ1-2, with 7 positions matching TRBD1. In germline, CDR1 is MNHNS, CDR2 SASEGT. The V and J ends lost 2 bases and 9 bases, in that order; junction bases with no gene match: 3. This CDR3 contains 12 residues.